This T cell receptor beta chain was recorded in a study of CD8 T cells in acute hepatitis C reinfection. Whole-study findings and limits: CDR3 sequences shared with other epitopes were rare. Overrepresentation in the naive pool did not explain the preferential TRBV04 and TRBV06 usage seen in all groups.

Trimming cost V 5 bases and J 6 bases; bases outside gene matches: 9. Germline values: CDR1 MNHEY, CDR2 SVGAGI. CDR3 length equals 15 residues. Regarding time point: naive CD8 control sorted from an acute-time-point sample. Only one count was recorded for this clone. Its target is unknown. This table comes from immunoSEQ multiplex PCR, and its TCRdb copy is limited to in-frame clones, with some not included. In the table there are about 38,000 clones, 75% to 90% of which are singletons. The chain is built from TRBV6-5 and TRBJ2-1; TRBD2 matches 8 bases. The material sequenced was naive CD8+ T cells from PBMCs. The receptor was derived from a woman under 30 who spontaneously cleared hepatitis C infection. CDR3 residues: CASSLSGSAVNEQFF. CDR3 in DNA: TGTGCCAGCAGTCTCAGCGGGAGCGCCGTCAATGAGCAGTTCTTC.